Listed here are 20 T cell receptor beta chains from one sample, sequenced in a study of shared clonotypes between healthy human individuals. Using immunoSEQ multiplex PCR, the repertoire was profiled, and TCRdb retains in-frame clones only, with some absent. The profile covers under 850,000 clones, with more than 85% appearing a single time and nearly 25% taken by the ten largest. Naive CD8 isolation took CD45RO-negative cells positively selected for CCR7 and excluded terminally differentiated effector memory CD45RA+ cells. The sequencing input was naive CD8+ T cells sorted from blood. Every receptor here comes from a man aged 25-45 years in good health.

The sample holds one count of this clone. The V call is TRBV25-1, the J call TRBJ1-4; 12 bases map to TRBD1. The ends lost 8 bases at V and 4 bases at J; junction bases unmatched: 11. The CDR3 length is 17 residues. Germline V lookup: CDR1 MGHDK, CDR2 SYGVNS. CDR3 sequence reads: CASRPGTGGRFNEKLFF. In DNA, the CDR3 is TGTGCCAGCCGCCCCGGGACAGGGGGCCGCTTTAATGAAAAACTGTTTTTT.

The CDR3 DNA reads as TGTGCCAGCAGCTTGGGCTCGGCGGGGGCGGGTGAAAAACTGTTTTTT. It is translated as CASSLGSAGAGEKLFF. The rearrangement links TRBV5-8 to TRBJ1-4; a weak D match, TRBD1 (6 bases). Germline V lookup: CDR1 SGHTS, CDR2 YDEGEE. Trimming removed 0 bases from V and 7 bases from J, with 16 bases in between. The CDR3 spans 16 residues. The whole variable domain, remainder taken from reference TRBV5-8 and TRBJ1-4, is EAGVTQSPTHLIKTRGQQATLRCSPISGHTSVYWYQQALGLGLQFLLWYDEGEERNRGNFPPRFSGRQFPNYSSELNVNALELEDSALYLCASSLGSAGAGEKLFFGSGTQLSVL.

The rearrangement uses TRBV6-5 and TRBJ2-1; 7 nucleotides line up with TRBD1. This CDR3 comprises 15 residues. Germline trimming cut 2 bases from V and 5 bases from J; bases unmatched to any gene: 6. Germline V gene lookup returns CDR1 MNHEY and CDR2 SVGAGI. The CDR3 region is CASSYTGQVNNEQFF. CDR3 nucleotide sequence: TGTGCCAGCAGTTACACCGGACAGGTAAACAATGAGCAGTTCTTC.

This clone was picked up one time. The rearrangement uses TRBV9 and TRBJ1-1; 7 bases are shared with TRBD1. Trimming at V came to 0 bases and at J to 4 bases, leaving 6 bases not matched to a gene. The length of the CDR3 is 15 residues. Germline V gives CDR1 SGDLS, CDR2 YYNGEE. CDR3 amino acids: CASSVDGQATTEAFF. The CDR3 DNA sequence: TGTGCCAGCAGCGTAGACGGACAGGCGACCACTGAAGCTTTCTTT. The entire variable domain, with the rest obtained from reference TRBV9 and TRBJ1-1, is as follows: DSGVTQTPKHLITATGQRVTLRCSPRSGDLSVYWYQQSLDQGLQFLIQYYNGEERAKGNILERFSAQQFPDLHSELNLSSLELGDSALYFCASSVDGQATTEAFFGQGTRLTVV.

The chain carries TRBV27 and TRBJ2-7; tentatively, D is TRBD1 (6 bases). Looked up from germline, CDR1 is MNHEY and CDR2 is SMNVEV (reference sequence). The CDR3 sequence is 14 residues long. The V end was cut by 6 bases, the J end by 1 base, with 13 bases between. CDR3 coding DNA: TGTGCCAGCAGGAGGGGGAGTCGGTCCTACGAGCAGTACTTC. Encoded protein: CASRRGSRSYEQYF.

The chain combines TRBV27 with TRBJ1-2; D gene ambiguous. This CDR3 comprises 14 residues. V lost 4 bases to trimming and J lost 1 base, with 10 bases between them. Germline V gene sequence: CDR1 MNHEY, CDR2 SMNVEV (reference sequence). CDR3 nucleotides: TGTGCCAGCAGTTCCGGGAAATATAACTATGGCTACACCTTC. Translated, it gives CASSSGKYNYGYTF.

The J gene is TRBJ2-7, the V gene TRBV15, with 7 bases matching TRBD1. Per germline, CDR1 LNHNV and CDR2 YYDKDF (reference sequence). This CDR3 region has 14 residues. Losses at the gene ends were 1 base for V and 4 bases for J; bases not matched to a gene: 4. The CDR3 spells CATSRGDRVYEQYF. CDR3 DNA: TGTGCCACCAGCAGAGGGGACAGAGTTTACGAGCAGTACTTC. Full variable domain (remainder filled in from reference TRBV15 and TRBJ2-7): DAMVIQNPRYQVTQFGKPVTLSCSQTLNHNVMYWYQQKSSQAPKLLFHYYDKDFNNEADTPDNFQSRRPNTSFCFLDIRSPGLGDTAMYLCATSRGDRVYEQYFGPGTRLTVT.

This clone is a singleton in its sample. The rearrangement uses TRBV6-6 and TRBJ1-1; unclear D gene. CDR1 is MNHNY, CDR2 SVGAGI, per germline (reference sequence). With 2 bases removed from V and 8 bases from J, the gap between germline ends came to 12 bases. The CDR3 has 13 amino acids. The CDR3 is CASSYRVEGEAFF. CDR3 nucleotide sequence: TGTGCCAGCAGTTACAGGGTGGAAGGAGAAGCTTTCTTT.

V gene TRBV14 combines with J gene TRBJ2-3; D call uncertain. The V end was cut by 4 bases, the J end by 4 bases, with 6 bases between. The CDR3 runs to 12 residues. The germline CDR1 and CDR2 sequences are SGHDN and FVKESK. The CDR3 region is CASSLQSDTQYF. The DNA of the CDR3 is TGTGCCAGCAGCCTACAGTCAGATACGCAGTATTTT.

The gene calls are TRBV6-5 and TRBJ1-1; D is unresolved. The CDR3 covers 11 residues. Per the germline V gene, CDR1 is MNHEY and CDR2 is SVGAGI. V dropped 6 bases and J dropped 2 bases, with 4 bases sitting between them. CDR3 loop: CASRHNTEAFF. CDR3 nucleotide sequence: TGTGCCAGCAGACACAACACTGAAGCTTTCTTT.

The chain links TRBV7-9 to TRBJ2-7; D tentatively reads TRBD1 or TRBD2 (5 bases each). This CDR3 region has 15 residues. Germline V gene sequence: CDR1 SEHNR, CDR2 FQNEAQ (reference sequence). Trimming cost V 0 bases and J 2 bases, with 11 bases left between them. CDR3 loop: CASSLALGQAYEQYF. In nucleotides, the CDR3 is TGTGCCAGCAGCTTAGCACTAGGACAAGCCTACGAGCAGTACTTC.

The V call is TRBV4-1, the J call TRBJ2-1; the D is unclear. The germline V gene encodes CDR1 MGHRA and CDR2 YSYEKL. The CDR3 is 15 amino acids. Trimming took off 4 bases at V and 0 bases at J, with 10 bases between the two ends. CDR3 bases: TGCGCCAGCAGCCGCCGCTATAGCTCCTACAATGAGCAGTTCTTC. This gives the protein CASSRRYSSYNEQFF.

CDR3 in amino acids: CASSLSGGSERASYEQYF. Here the CDR3 DNA reads TGTGCCAGCAGTTTATCCGGGGGGTCAGAACGCGCCTCCTACGAGCAGTACTTC. The V and J genes are TRBV28 and TRBJ2-7, with TRBD2 matching over 7 bases. CDR3 size: 18 residues. V lost 1 base, J lost 0 bases, and 12 bases stayed unmatched. Germline CDR1 and CDR2: MDHEN and SYDVKM.

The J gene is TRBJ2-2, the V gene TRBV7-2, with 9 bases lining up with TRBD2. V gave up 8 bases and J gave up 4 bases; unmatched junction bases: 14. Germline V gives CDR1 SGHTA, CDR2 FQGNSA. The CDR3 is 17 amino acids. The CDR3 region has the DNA TGTGCCAGCTACTTCCCTTTTAGCGGGAGCTTCACCGGGGAGCTGTTTTTT. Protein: CASYFPFSGSFTGELFF.

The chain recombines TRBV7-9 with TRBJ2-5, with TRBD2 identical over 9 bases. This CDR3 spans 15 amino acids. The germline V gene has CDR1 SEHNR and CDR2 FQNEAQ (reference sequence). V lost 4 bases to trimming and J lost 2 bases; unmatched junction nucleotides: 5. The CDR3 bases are TGTGCCAGCAGCTCGACTAGCGGATTGCAAGAGACCCAGTACTTC. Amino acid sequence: CASSSTSGLQETQYF.

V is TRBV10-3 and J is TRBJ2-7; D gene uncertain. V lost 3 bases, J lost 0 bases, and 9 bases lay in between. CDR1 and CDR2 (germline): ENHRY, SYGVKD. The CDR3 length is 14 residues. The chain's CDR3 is CAISDNNVSYEQYF. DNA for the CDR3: TGTGCCATCAGTGACAACAACGTCTCCTACGAGCAGTACTTC.

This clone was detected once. CDR3 bases: TGTGCCAGCAGCTTAAAGGGGGCAAGGGAGACCCAGTACTTC. Translation: CASSLKGARETQYF. This chain connects TRBV11-2 to TRBJ2-5; 7 positions agree with TRBD1. The CDR3 has 14 residues. Germline V gives CDR1 SGHAT, CDR2 FQNNGV. V gave up 2 bases and J gave up 5 bases; unmatched junction bases: 5.

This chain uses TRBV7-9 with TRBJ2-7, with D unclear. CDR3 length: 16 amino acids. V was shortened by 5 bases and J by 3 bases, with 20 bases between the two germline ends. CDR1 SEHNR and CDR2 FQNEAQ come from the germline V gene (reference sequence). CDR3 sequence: CASSAGGLGLDYEQYF. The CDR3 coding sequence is TGTGCCAGCAGCGCCGGTGGGTTGGGTCTAGACTACGAGCAGTACTTC.

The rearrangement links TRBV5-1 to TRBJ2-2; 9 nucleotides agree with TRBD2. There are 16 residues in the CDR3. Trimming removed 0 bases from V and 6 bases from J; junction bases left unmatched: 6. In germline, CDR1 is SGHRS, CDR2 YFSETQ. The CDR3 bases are TGCGCCAGCAGCTTGGGGCTAGCGGGACTCTCCGGGGAGCTGTTTTTT. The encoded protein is CASSLGLAGLSGELFF.

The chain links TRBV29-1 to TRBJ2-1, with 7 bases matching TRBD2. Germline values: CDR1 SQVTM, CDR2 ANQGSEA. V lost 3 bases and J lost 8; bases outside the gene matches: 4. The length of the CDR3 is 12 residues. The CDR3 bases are TGCAGCGTTGATGCGGGAGCATATGAGCAGTTCTTC. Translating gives CSVDAGAYEQFF.